The 3 T cell receptor beta chains below all came from one sample that was sequenced in a study of PD-L1 blockade in urothelial cancer. Measured with immunoSEQ multiplex PCR; TCRdb has only the in-frame clones, and not every one. The sample has around 50,000 clones; around 86% are singletons. Time point reported: pretreatment peripheral blood. The sequenced sample was PBMCs, obtained around atezolizumab (anti-PD-L1) treatment. The receptors derive from a man aged 50 to 60 with urothelial cancer.

The chain links TRBV19 to TRBJ2-2, with 7 bases matching TRBD2. Looked up from germline, CDR1 is LNHDA and CDR2 is SQIVND (reference sequence). CDR3 size: 14 residues. The V segment lost 5 bases and the J segment 3 bases; nucleotides outside the gene matches: 3. CDR3 region: CASSYGGYTGELFF. The CDR3 DNA is TGTGCCAGTAGTTACGGGGGGTACACCGGGGAGCTGTTTTTT.

V is TRBV7-3 and J is TRBJ2-1, with D maybe TRBD2 (7 bases). The CDR3 runs 17 residues. Germline assignment: CDR1 SGHTA and CDR2 FQGTGA. Trimming cost V 2 bases and J 5 bases, with 19 bases left between them. As DNA, the CDR3 is TGTGCCAGCAGCTTACGGCCGATGGGGGGGGCGGACAATGAGCAGTTCTTC. Its translation is CASSLRPMGGADNEQFF.

This sequence joins TRBV28 and TRBJ1-6, with D maybe TRBD1 (6 bases). Trimming took 6 bases from V and 5 from J, leaving 14 bases between them. This CDR3 has 15 residues. Germline loops: CDR1 MDHEN, CDR2 SYDVKM. Here the CDR3 reads CASSPAGTNNSPLHF. The CDR3 DNA reads TGTGCCAGCAGCCCTGCCGGGACAAATAATTCACCCCTCCACTTT. Variable domain in full (rest from reference TRBV28 and TRBJ1-6): DVKVTQSSRYLVKRTGEKVFLECVQDMDHENMFWYRQDPGLGLRLIYFSYDVKMKEKGDIPEGYSVSREKKERFSLILESASTNQTSMYLCASSPAGTNNSPLHFGNGTRLTVT.